This T cell receptor beta chain was captured by sequencing in a study of cytomegalovirus exposure and HLA in healthy donors. 60 Vbeta and 13 Jbeta primers were used in PCR. The repertoire was sequenced with immunoSEQ multiplex PCR; TCRdb's copy has only in-frame clones and lacks some. The sample consists of under 200,000 clones, 75% to 85% of them appearing once. The sequencing input was PBMCs. This receptor was identified in a man in his fifties in good health and CMV-seropositive.

The CDR3 loop is CASSGRGGFNEKLFF. The CDR3 DNA sequence: TGTGCCAGCTCAGGGAGGGGGGGGTTTAATGAAAAACTGTTTTTT. The chain uses TRBV6-1 and TRBJ1-4; tentatively, D is TRBD1 (6 bases). Germline assignment: CDR1 MNHNS and CDR2 SASEGT. CDR3 length: 15 residues. The V and J ends lost 8 bases and 4 bases respectively, with 17 bases between them.